This T cell receptor (beta chain) is drawn from a study of OX40 agonist ivuxolimab in advanced cancers. In the study overall: A mean age of around 66 years, range 23 to 79, was recorded, and under 85% were male. Three patients showed partial responses: one hepatocellular carcinoma and two cutaneous melanoma cases. Findings and caveats of the study: Some of the lowest clonal expansion was seen in partial responders at 0.1-3.0 mg/kg.

TCRdb keeps only in-frame clones here, not all; method: immunoSEQ multiplex PCR. The table includes roughly 50,000 clones, 80% to 95% detected once. Patients were ineligible given autoimmune disease history or systemic immunosuppression. Comment on this clone: The target antigen is unknown.

Germline V gene sequence: CDR1 SGHTA, CDR2 FQGTGA. The V segment lost 5 bases and the J segment 4 bases; nucleotides outside the gene matches: 11. The CDR3 consists of 17 residues. Source: CD4+ or CD8+ T cells sorted from blood, taken in a trial of the OX40 agonist ivuxolimab. The receptor was derived from an adult with an advanced solid tumor such as melanoma, head and neck, liver or kidney cancer. The V gene is TRBV7-3, the J gene TRBJ2-3; the match to TRBD2 covers 11 bases. CDR3 nucleotides: TGTGCCAGCAGCCCCGAAAGGCTAGCGGGAGGACCAGATACGCAGTATTTT. Translated, it gives CASSPERLAGGPDTQYF.